A single sample is the source of the 21 T cell receptor beta chains below, sequenced in a study of CD8 T cells in ankylosing spondylitis. TCRdb reprocessed the 5' RACE reads with MiXCR, giving one entry per CDR3 protein. The table shows 200,000 to 300,000 distinct CDR3 sequences, with roughly 10% occurring only once. Material: blood, either unsorted or a sorted T cell fraction (not recorded which). These receptor sequences come from a male donor with ankylosing spondylitis or in good health (not recorded which).

The rearrangement links TRBV29-1 to TRBJ2-7; TRBD1 aligns across 9 bases. Germline-derived CDR1 and CDR2 are SQVTM and ANQGSEA. With V trimmed by 4 bases and J by 5 bases, 9 bases remained unmatched. The CDR3 is 14 residues long. The CDR3 loop reads CSVGDGTGQNEQYF. The CDR3 bases are TGCAGCGTTGGGGACGGGACAGGGCAGAACGAGCAGTACTTC.

This clonotype occurred a few times. The V call is TRBV5-1, the J call TRBJ2-7, with D tentatively TRBD1 or TRBD2 (5 bases each). V lost 2 bases and J lost 5, with 14 bases in between. Germline CDR1 is SGHRS and CDR2 is YFSETQ. The CDR3 consists of 14 residues. The CDR3 DNA reads TGCGCCAGCAGCTTTACGGGGACGGTCCACGAGCAGTACTTC. Amino acids: CASSFTGTVHEQYF.

This clonotype has ten or more counts. V and J are TRBV5-1 and TRBJ2-1; TRBD2 aligns across 8 bases. CDR1 and CDR2 (germline): SGHRS, YFSETQ. The CDR3 contains 16 residues. Unmatched junction bases numbered 13, after V lost 5 bases and J lost 6 bases. The CDR3 sequence: CASSFTSGPRGNEQFF. The CDR3, as DNA: TGCGCCAGCAGTTTTACTAGCGGCCCGAGGGGCAATGAGCAGTTCTTC. Drawing the rest from reference TRBV5-1 and TRBJ2-1, the complete variable domain is KAGVTQTPRYLIKTRGQQVTLSCSPISGHRSVSWYQQTPGQGLQFLFEYFSETQRNKGNFPGRFSGRQFSNSRSEMNVSTLELGDSALYLCASSFTSGPRGNEQFFGPGTRLTVL.

This clonotype was found many times. The genes are TRBV7-2 and TRBJ2-7; D is possibly TRBD1 (5 bases). Germline V CDR1 and CDR2: SGHTA, FQGNSA. V was trimmed by 0 bases and J by 2 bases, leaving 8 bases between them. The CDR3 runs 14 residues. The chain's CDR3 is CASSLAGRAYEQYF. CDR3 nucleotides: TGTGCCAGCAGCTTAGCGGGCAGGGCCTACGAGCAGTACTTC.

At least ten counts were recorded for this clonotype. V usage is TRBV5-1 and J usage is TRBJ2-3; either TRBD1 or TRBD2 may supply D (5 bases each). CDR1 and CDR2 from the germline V gene are SGHRS and YFSETQ. CDR3 length: 14 amino acids. With 4 bases removed from V and 0 bases from J, the gap between germline ends came to 9 bases. The chain's CDR3 is CASSPGTSTDTQYF. CDR3 nucleotides: TGCGCCAGCAGCCCCGGGACGAGCACAGATACGCAGTATTTT.

This clonotype was recorded a few times. This chain uses TRBV18 with TRBJ2-1; TRBD2 matches 9 bases. In germline, CDR1 is KGHSH, CDR2 LQKENI. V shed 6 bases and J 3 bases; nucleotides not matched to a gene: 15. This CDR3 region has 18 residues. The CDR3 coding sequence is TGTGCCAGCTCCCCGTCCCCCCCTGGAGCGGGAGGCTACAATGAGCAGTTCTTC. It translates to CASSPSPPGAGGYNEQFF.

The sample holds many counts of this clonotype. This chain links TRBV5-6 with TRBJ1-1; 8 bases are a match to TRBD1. V dropped 4 bases and J dropped 6; count of bases not matched to a gene: 5. CDR3 length: 13 amino acids. CDR1 SGHDT and CDR2 YYEEEE come from the germline V gene. The CDR3 nucleotides read TGTGCCAGCAGCGCCGACAGGGGAGCTGAAGCTTTCTTT. Protein sequence: CASSADRGAEAFF.

The chain combines TRBV12-3 or TRBV12-4 with TRBJ2-7; possibly TRBD1 for D (6 bases). Between the trimmed V and J ends, which lost 2 bases and 3 bases, there was a span of 20 bases. The CDR3 sequence is 17 residues long. The CDR3 region has the DNA TGTGCCAGCAGTTTAACAGGGCTCGGGCTAAGTATCTACGAGCAGTACTTC. It encodes CASSLTGLGLSIYEQYF.

The table lists this clonotype with a few counts. This chain uses TRBV7-9 with TRBJ2-3; D gene ambiguous. The CDR3 is 14 residues long. V lost 11 bases to trimming and J lost 0 bases, with 15 bases between them. Germline V lookup: CDR1 SEHNR, CDR2 FQNEAQ (reference sequence). CDR3 in amino acids: CAEGRRTSTDTQYF. The CDR3 DNA is TGTGCCGAAGGACGGCGAACTAGCACAGATACGCAGTATTTT.

This chain uses TRBV11-2 with TRBJ2-4, with 8 bases matching TRBD1. CDR1 SGHAT and CDR2 FQNNGV come from the germline V gene. V was clipped by 4 bases and J by 7 bases; unmatched bases: 9. This CDR3 is 15 amino acids long. CDR3 sequence (DNA): TGTGCCAGCAGCTCCGGACAGGGAGGACGGAACATTCAGTACTTC. Translated: CASSSGQGGRNIQYF.

This clonotype was counted many times. The chain has TRBV5-1 and TRBJ2-7; possibly TRBD2 for D (6 bases). The V gene's germline CDR1 is SGHRS and CDR2 YFSETQ. The ends were cut back, 4 bases at V and 0 bases at J, with 8 bases in the middle. The CDR3 runs to 13 residues. The CDR3 bases are TGCGCCAGCAGCACCGGGGGCTCCTACGAGCAGTACTTC. It specifies CASSTGGSYEQYF.

This clonotype was observed a handful of times. The chain carries TRBV14 and TRBJ1-1; D is ambiguous. Germline V gene lookup returns CDR1 SGHDN and CDR2 FVKESK. The CDR3 loop spans 13 amino acids. Trimming removed 1 base at V and 5 bases at J, with 8 bases between. CDR3 DNA sequence: TGTGCCAGCAGCCAAGGACGTCTGACTGAAGCTTTCTTT. Translated: CASSQGRLTEAFF.

The genes are TRBV27 and TRBJ2-3; D unclear. Germline CDR1 is MNHEY and CDR2 is SMNVEV (reference sequence). Trimming stripped 7 bases from V and 1 base from J, with 12 bases between. The CDR3 has 14 amino acids. CDR3 region: CASTPVDRTDTQYF. For the CDR3, the DNA is TGTGCCAGCACCCCCGTGGACCGCACAGATACGCAGTATTTT.

This clonotype has only a few counts. The chain carries TRBV18 and TRBJ1-1, with D hard to call. This CDR3 has 14 residues. V lost 3 bases and J lost 4, with 12 bases in between. Germline assignment: CDR1 KGHSH and CDR2 LQKENI. The CDR3 spells CASSPESRLTEAFF. CDR3 DNA: TGTGCCAGCTCACCGGAATCACGGCTCACTGAAGCTTTCTTT.

Only a few counts were recorded for this clonotype. The chain has TRBV6-1 and TRBJ1-4; 8 bases are shared with TRBD1. V was clipped by 6 bases and J by 6 bases; unmatched bases: 9. The CDR3 runs 15 residues. CDR1 MNHNS and CDR2 SASEGT come from the germline V gene. The CDR3: CASRDKGQADEKLFF. CDR3 DNA sequence: TGTGCCAGCAGGGATAAGGGACAGGCGGATGAAAAACTGTTTTTT.

This clonotype was counted at least ten times. V is TRBV20-1 and J is TRBJ2-2; D remains ambiguous. CDR3 length: 14 residues. Germline V gives CDR1 DFQATT, CDR2 SNEGSKA (reference sequence). V lost 5 bases, J lost 0 bases, and 10 bases lay in between. CDR3: CSALPVTNTGELFF. CDR3 DNA sequence: TGCAGTGCTTTGCCAGTGACGAACACCGGGGAGCTGTTTTTT.

Here the CDR3 reads CSAKPGGEVYEQYF. CDR3 coding DNA: TGCAGTGCCAAGCCAGGGGGGGAGGTGTACGAGCAGTACTTC. This chain joins TRBV20-1 and TRBJ2-7; D possibly matches TRBD1 or TRBD2 (7 bases each). The CDR3 runs 14 residues. V was pared by 6 bases and J by 4 bases, with 19 bases between. Looked up from germline, CDR1 is DFQATT and CDR2 is SNEGSKA (reference sequence).

The sample holds many counts of this clonotype. J is TRBJ2-7 and V is TRBV14; D is unclear. CDR1 is SGHDN and CDR2 is FVKESK in the germline V gene. The CDR3 is made up of 14 amino acids. The V gene lost 0 bases and the J gene lost 4 bases, with 10 bases spanning the gap. Here the CDR3 reads CASSQEPRLYEQYF. DNA for the CDR3: TGTGCCAGCAGCCAAGAACCAAGACTTTACGAGCAGTACTTC.

In its sample, this clonotype was seen a few times. The chain uses TRBV27 and TRBJ2-1; 13 positions agree with TRBD2. The germline V gene has CDR1 MNHEY and CDR2 SMNVEV (reference sequence). With 3 bases clipped from V and 5 bases from J, the junction kept 1 base outside the gene matches. The CDR3 sequence is 15 residues long. The chain's CDR3 is CASSLTSGGHNEQFF. The CDR3 nucleotides are TGTGCCAGCAGTTTGACTAGCGGGGGGCACAATGAGCAGTTCTTC.

This clonotype appeared many times. The chain recombines TRBV12-3 or TRBV12-4 with TRBJ2-7; D tentatively fits TRBD1 or TRBD2 (5 bases each). The CDR3 has 14 amino acids. V was clipped by 5 bases and J by 3 bases, with 14 bases between them. In DNA form, the CDR3 reads TGTGCCAGCAGTGTCGGGACGGTTTTCTACGAGCAGTACTTC. It encodes CASSVGTVFYEQYF.

This clonotype was observed many times. This chain uses TRBV12-3 or TRBV12-4 with TRBJ2-1, with 7 positions matching TRBD1. Trimming at V came to 6 bases and at J to 8 bases, leaving 10 bases not matched to a gene. CDR3 length equals 14 residues. The CDR3, as DNA: TGTGCCAGCAGACGGACAGGCTTACGGGATGAGCAGTTCTTC. Its translation is CASRRTGLRDEQFF.